Listed below are T cell receptor beta chains from one sample, sequenced in a study of blood T cell repertoires in COVID-19. The table came from immunoSEQ multiplex PCR; TCRdb's copy has only in-frame clones and leaves some out. The data contain some 200,000 clones, about 80% of them singletons. Sequenced sample: PBMCs or T cells enriched from blood (not recorded which). These receptors originate from a man in his forties or fifties who had recovered from COVID-19. CDR3s include the opening cysteine and the closing phenylalanine or tryptophan. The D gene is left open where the match is weak. Rows may omit the clone size; those that give it use once, few, many or a size class.

>-|-|TRBJ1-4|TRBV5-1
CASGLERPGVGKLFF
TGCGCCAGCGGTCTTGAAAGGCCGGGGGTTGGAAAACTGTTTTTT
>TRBD1|-|TRBJ1-2|TRBV19
CASSTPTGDVYGYTF
TGTGCCAGTAGTACCCCCACAGGGGACGTGTATGGCTACACCTTC
>-|-|TRBJ1-1|TRBV6-6
CASSRDGEAEAFF
TGTGCCAGCAGCAGGGACGGGGAGGCTGAAGCTTTCTTT
>TRBD2|-|TRBJ2-2|TRBV5-4
CASSPGLAGLGELFF
TGTGCCAGCAGCCCCGGACTAGCGGGCCTCGGGGAGCTGTTTTTT
>-|-|TRBJ1-2|TRBV6-5
CASSPGRFLYGYTF
TGTGCCAGCAGCCCCGGCAGGTTTCTCTATGGCTACACCTTC
>-|-|TRBJ2-3|TRBV4-2
CASSQDPRADTQYF
TGTGCCAGCAGCCAAGATCCGAGGGCAGATACGCAGTATTTT
>-|few|TRBJ1-6|TRBV18
CASSPAIPYNSPLHF
TGTGCCAGCTCACCGGCAATCCCCTATAATTCACCCCTCCACTTT
>-|-|TRBJ2-5|TRBV3-1/TRBV3-2
CASNPGGGQETQYF
TGTGCCAGCAACCCCGGGGGAGGCCAAGAGACCCAGTACTTC
>-|-|TRBJ2-3|TRBV14
CASSQVYGLTDTQYF
TGTGCCAGCAGCCAAGTTTATGGCCTCACAGATACGCAGTATTTT
>-|once|TRBJ1-2|TRBV28
CASSLAQGGNYGYTF
TGTGCCAGCAGTTTAGCACAGGGAGGGAACTATGGCTACACCTTC
>TRBD1|-|TRBJ1-2|TRBV18
CASSPARISGTGDGYTF
TGTGCCAGCTCACCGGCGAGAATATCCGGGACAGGGGATGGCTACACCTTC
>-|-|TRBJ1-3|TRBV30
CARHGGSSGNTIYF
TGTGCCCGCCACGGCGGGAGCTCTGGAAACACCATATATTTT
>TRBD1|-|TRBJ2-1|TRBV7-8
CASSVPTGTNEQFF
TGTGCCAGCAGCGTACCGACAGGGACCAATGAGCAGTTCTTC
>-|-|TRBJ1-5|TRBV19
CASRREGHSNQPQHF
TGTGCCAGTCGGAGGGAGGGACATAGCAATCAGCCCCAGCATTTT
>-|-|TRBJ2-1|TRBV5-1
CASSLEGQHNEQFF
TGCGCCAGCAGCTTGGAGGGGCAGCACAATGAGCAGTTCTTC
>-|-|TRBJ1-2|TRBV5-1
CASSLAAGLDYGYTF
TGCGCCAGCAGCTTGGCGGCGGGGTTAGACTATGGCTACACCTTC
>-|-|TRBJ1-4|TRBV15
CATRRGFGNEKLFF
TGTGCCACCAGGAGAGGGTTCGGTAATGAAAAACTGTTTTTT
>-|-|TRBJ1-4|TRBV5-6
CASRRRQFPNEKLFF
TGTGCCAGCAGAAGAAGACAGTTCCCAAATGAAAAACTGTTTTTT
>TRBD1|-|TRBJ2-2|TRBV19
CARADRAYTGELFF
TGTGCCAGAGCGGACAGGGCCTACACCGGGGAGCTGTTTTTT
>-|-|TRBJ2-2|TRBV2
CASSVREVRNTGELFF
TGTGCCAGCAGTGTTCGGGAAGTGAGGAACACCGGGGAGCTGTTTTTT
>TRBD1|-|TRBJ1-2|TRBV29-1
CSVGDRRSGYTF
TGCAGCGTTGGGGACAGGAGGAGTGGCTACACCTTC
>-|-|TRBJ1-2|TRBV20-1
CSALRDYGYTF
TGCAGTGCCCTCCGTGACTATGGCTACACCTTC
>TRBD2|-|TRBJ2-7|TRBV3-1/TRBV3-2
CASSLGLAEQYF
TGTGCCAGCAGCCTGGGACTAGCGGAGCAGTACTTC
>TRBD1|once|TRBJ1-1|TRBV5-4
CASSRDSSNTEAFF
TGTGCCAGCAGTCGGGACAGCTCGAACACTGAAGCTTTCTTT
>TRBD1|-|TRBJ2-1|TRBV5-1
CASSYGQGYNEQFF
TGCGCCAGCAGCTACGGACAGGGGTACAATGAGCAGTTCTTC
>-|once|TRBJ1-2|TRBV28
CASSLLSNYGYTF
TGTGCCAGCAGTCTTTTGTCTAACTATGGCTACACCTTC
>TRBD1|-|TRBJ1-5|TRBV7-8
CASSLSGQGARGNQPQHF
TGTGCCAGCAGCTTATCGGGACAGGGTGCCCGCGGCAATCAGCCCCAGCATTTT
>-|-|TRBJ1-2|TRBV6-5
CATNTGNYGYTF
TGTGCCACCAATACAGGGAACTATGGCTACACCTTC
>TRBD1|once|TRBJ2-7|TRBV28
CATGQGASYEQYF
TGTGCCACCGGACAGGGGGCGTCCTACGAGCAGTACTTC
>TRBD1|-|TRBJ1-5|TRBV28
CASSLSVGGVQPQHF
TGTGCCAGCAGTTTATCTGTAGGGGGCGTGCAGCCCCAGCATTTT
>-|-|TRBJ2-7|TRBV10-2
CASSEAFEQYF
TGCGCCAGCAGTGAAGCCTTCGAGCAGTACTTC
>-|-|TRBJ2-2|TRBV25-1
CASSGFPRNTGELFF
TGTGCCAGCAGTGGTTTTCCCCGGAACACCGGGGAGCTGTTTTTT
>TRBD2|-|TRBJ2-4|TRBV4-3
CASSQEVLNPLGGAKNIQYF
TGCGCCAGCAGCCAAGAGGTACTGAATCCCCTGGGGGGGGCCAAAAACATTCAGTACTTC
>TRBD1|-|TRBJ1-1|TRBV5-5
CASSLPRGENTEAFF
TGTGCCAGCAGCTTACCCAGGGGGGAGAACACTGAAGCTTTCTTT
>-|-|TRBJ2-7|TRBV15
CATSRDRGIPIYEQYF
TGTGCCACCAGCAGAGATAGGGGAATACCTATCTACGAGCAGTACTTC
>-|-|TRBJ1-2|TRBV3-1/TRBV3-2
CASSQDLYADGYTF
TGTGCCAGCAGCCAAGACCTATACGCGGATGGCTACACCTTC
>TRBD1|-|TRBJ1-4|TRBV2
CASSPTGGNEKLFF
TGTGCCAGCAGCCCGACAGGGGGCAATGAAAAACTGTTTTTT
>TRBD1|-|TRBJ1-4|TRBV18
CASSPPNRGQLREKLFF
TGTGCCAGCTCACCACCGAACAGGGGACAGTTGCGAGAAAAACTGTTTTTT
>-|-|TRBJ2-3|TRBV21-1
CASSVKGLFRWDTQYF
TGTGCCAGCAGCGTTAAGGGACTATTCCGCTGGGATACGCAGTATTTT
>TRBD1|-|TRBJ2-3|TRBV18
CASSPSDRGGTQYF
TGTGCCAGCTCACCGTCCGACAGGGGCGGTACGCAGTATTTT
>-|-|TRBJ1-1|TRBV4-2
CASSQGGRVTEAFF
TGTGCCAGCAGCCAAGGGGGCAGGGTCACTGAAGCTTTCTTT
>-|-|TRBJ1-1|TRBV18
CASSLSRGPTEAFF
TGTGCCAGCTCACTGAGTAGGGGCCCCACTGAAGCTTTCTTT
>-|-|TRBJ2-1|TRBV19
CASSTYSGGGEQFF
TGTGCCAGTAGTACCTATAGCGGCGGAGGGGAGCAGTTCTTC
>-|-|TRBJ1-5|TRBV6-2/TRBV6-3
CASSYRVNQPQHF
TGTGCCAGCAGTTACCGAGTCAATCAGCCCCAGCATTTT
>-|-|TRBJ1-2|TRBV6-5
CASSFSQILFYGYTF
TGTGCCAGCAGTTTCTCACAGATCCTTTTCTATGGCTACACCTTC
>-|-|TRBJ1-3|TRBV10-3
CAISADRGNTIYF
TGTGCCATCAGTGCAGACAGGGGAAACACCATATATTTT
>-|few|TRBJ1-1|TRBV4-2
CASSQDPGLGEAFF
TGTGCCAGCAGCCAAGATCCGGGGTTGGGTGAAGCTTTCTTT
>TRBD1|-|TRBJ1-3|TRBV11-2
CASSGLQGARRNTIYF
TGTGCCAGCAGCGGACTCCAGGGGGCGCGGAGAAACACCATATATTTT
>TRBD1|-|TRBJ1-1|TRBV7-2
CASSLGQGNTEAFF
TGTGCCAGCAGCTTAGGACAGGGTAACACTGAAGCTTTCTTT